These 20 T cell receptor beta chains came from one sample sequenced in a study of shared clonotypes between healthy human individuals. Libraries were prepared by immunoSEQ multiplex PCR; TCRdb keeps only in-frame clonotypes and omits some of them. Of over 300,000 clones listed, about nine tenths are singletons. The sample consisted of memory CD8+ T cells sorted from blood. Subset here: CD45RO+ cells pooled with CCR7-negative TemRA cells. The origin of the receptors is a man aged 18 to 29 in good health.

This clone was seen once. This sequence joins TRBV9 and TRBJ1-1; 9 bases align to TRBD1. The CDR3 runs to 14 residues. CDR1 and CDR2 from the germline V gene are SGDLS and YYNGEE. J gave up 2 bases and V 6 bases, and 5 bases lay outside the gene matches. The chain's CDR3 is CASTEGQGNTEAFF. The DNA for the CDR3 is TGTGCCAGCACTGAGGGACAGGGAAACACTGAAGCTTTCTTT.

The rearrangement uses TRBV7-9 and TRBJ2-2, with no clear D. The germline gives CDR1 SEHNR, CDR2 FQNEAQ (reference sequence). The CDR3 covers 13 residues. V gave up 5 bases and J gave up 6 bases, with 10 bases separating them. CDR3 DNA sequence: TGTGCCAGCAGCCTCTTGACCCCCGGGGAGCTGTTTTTT. It translates to CASSLLTPGELFF.

The V and J genes are TRBV10-2 and TRBJ2-7, with 9 nucleotides matching TRBD2. The CDR3 is made up of 13 amino acids. After removal of 6 bases from V and 3 bases from J, the junction contained 3 bases not matched to a gene. The germline CDR1 and CDR2 sequences are WSHSY and SAAADI. In nucleotides, the CDR3 is TGCGCCAGCAGGGTAGCGGGGGTCTACGAGCAGTACTTC. Residues: CASRVAGVYEQYF.

This clone has just a few counts. The chain carries TRBV27 and TRBJ2-7, with 7 positions matching TRBD1. J gave up 5 bases and V 6 bases, and 7 bases lay outside the gene matches. CDR1 is MNHEY, CDR2 SMNVEV, per germline (reference sequence). This CDR3 region has 13 residues. CDR3 DNA sequence: TGTGCCAGCAGCCCCGACAGGGTGGACGAGCAGTACTTC. Translating gives CASSPDRVDEQYF.

J is TRBJ2-7 and V is TRBV29-1; no clear D gene. The CDR3 has 11 amino acids. Germline V lookup: CDR1 SQVTM, CDR2 ANQGSEA. V was clipped by 4 bases and J by 2 bases, with 6 bases between them. CDR3 region: CSVGRPYEQYF. CDR3 nucleotides: TGCAGCGTTGGACGTCCCTACGAGCAGTACTTC.

The gene calls are TRBV4-1 and TRBJ1-1; 8 positions agree with TRBD1. The CDR3 has 15 residues. From germline, CDR1 is MGHRA and CDR2 YSYEKL. Germline trimming cut 5 bases from V and 6 bases from J; bases unmatched to any gene: 11. CDR3 region: CASSFEDRARAEAFF. The CDR3, as DNA: TGCGCCAGCAGCTTTGAGGACAGGGCGAGGGCTGAAGCTTTCTTT.

This chain links TRBV6-1 with TRBJ2-7, with 7 bases aligning to TRBD2. Per germline, CDR1 MNHNS and CDR2 SASEGT. V shed 6 bases, J shed 5 bases, and the junction held 10 bases outside the gene matches. The CDR3 has 14 residues. CDR3 in DNA: TGTGCCAGCAGAGGGGCGGGAGTCTGGAACGAGCAGTACTTC. Translation: CASRGAGVWNEQYF.

The chain links TRBV5-1 to TRBJ1-1, with 12 bases aligning to TRBD1. The CDR3 length is 15 residues. Per the germline V gene, CDR1 is SGHRS and CDR2 is YFSETQ. V lost 4 bases to trimming and J lost 7 bases; unmatched junction nucleotides: 8. For the CDR3, the DNA is TGCGCCAGCAGCGGGACAGGGGGCCGGCTCGTTGAAGCTTTCTTT. Residues: CASSGTGGRLVEAFF. The whole variable domain, filled in from reference TRBV5-1 and TRBJ1-1, reads KAGVTQTPRYLIKTRGQQVTLSCSPISGHRSVSWYQQTPGQGLQFLFEYFSETQRNKGNFPGRFSGRQFSNSRSEMNVSTLELGDSALYLCASSGTGGRLVEAFFGQGTRLTVV.

This clone was counted only a few times. V is TRBV9 and J is TRBJ2-5; D not certain. The germline V gene has CDR1 SGDLS and CDR2 YYNGEE. With 4 bases removed from V and 0 bases from J, the gap between germline ends came to 4 bases. There are 12 residues in the CDR3. CDR3 DNA sequence: TGTGCCAGCAGCTCAAACCAAGAGACCCAGTACTTC. This gives the protein CASSSNQETQYF.

The chain links TRBV6-1 to TRBJ2-1, with 11 bases identical to TRBD1. Trimming took 8 bases from V and 4 from J; bases not matched to a gene: 7. From germline, CDR1 is MNHNS and CDR2 SASEGT. The CDR3 has 15 residues. The CDR3 sequence: CASQRGTGGYNEQFF. As DNA, the CDR3 is TGTGCCAGCCAACGGGGGACAGGGGGGTACAATGAGCAGTTCTTC.

This clone was counted ten times or more. The CDR3 region is CASSLEDPGIYGYTF. In nucleotides, the CDR3 is TGTGCCAGCAGCTTGGAGGATCCGGGGATTTATGGCTACACCTTC. The chain carries TRBV5-5 and TRBJ1-2; D not resolved. This CDR3 is built from 15 residues. The V end was cut by 0 bases, the J end by 5 bases, with 14 bases between. The germline V gene has CDR1 SGHKS and CDR2 YYEKEE (reference sequence).

This chain links TRBV9 with TRBJ1-1; 7 positions agree with TRBD1. CDR3 length equals 15 residues. J gave up 3 bases and V 3 bases, and 8 bases lay outside the gene matches. The germline V gene encodes CDR1 SGDLS and CDR2 YYNGEE. CDR3 sequence: CASSGRDSFDTEAFF. Here the CDR3 DNA reads TGTGCCAGCAGCGGACGGGACAGTTTTGACACTGAAGCTTTCTTT.

The chain links TRBV28 to TRBJ1-6, with TRBD1 as a possible D gene (5 bases). The CDR3 is made up of 15 amino acids. Trimming shortened V by 7 bases and J by 7 bases, and 17 bases separated the two germline ends. From germline, CDR1 is MDHEN and CDR2 SYDVKM. The CDR3 loop is CASMGMGGWNSPLHF. As DNA, the CDR3 is TGTGCCAGCATGGGCATGGGGGGTTGGAATTCACCCCTCCACTTT.

This chain connects TRBV14 to TRBJ2-7, with D perhaps TRBD1 or TRBD2 (5 bases each). CDR1 and CDR2 (germline): SGHDN, FVKESK. The V and J ends lost 5 bases and 7 bases respectively, with 12 bases between them. The CDR3 loop spans 12 amino acids. CDR3 residues: CASSYGTGEQYF. CDR3 sequence (DNA): TGTGCCAGCAGCTATGGGACGGGGGAGCAGTACTTC. Full variable domain (remainder filled in from reference TRBV14 and TRBJ2-7): EAGVTQFPSHSVIEKGQTVTLRCDPISGHDNLYWYRRVMGKEIKFLLHFVKESKQDESGMPNNRFLAERTGGTYSTLKVQPAELEDSGVYFCASSYGTGEQYFGPGTRLTVT.

The V call is TRBV13, the J call TRBJ2-2; D is uncertain. The ends were cut back, 4 bases at V and 2 bases at J, with 23 bases in the middle. The CDR3 totals 19 residues. Germline values: CDR1 PRHDT, CDR2 FYEKMQ (reference sequence). DNA for the CDR3: TGTGCCAGCAGCTCGTACCCAAAAATGACACCGAAAAACACCGGGGAGCTGTTTTTT. Residues: CASSSYPKMTPKNTGELFF.

This chain joins TRBV28 and TRBJ1-3; no definite D call. The ends were cut back, 6 bases at V and 4 bases at J, with 7 bases in the middle. CDR3 length: 12 amino acids. In germline, CDR1 is MDHEN, CDR2 SYDVKM. The CDR3 loop reads CASSGQGNTIYF. The CDR3 DNA follows: TGTGCCAGCAGCGGTCAGGGAAACACCATATATTTT.

In nucleotides, the CDR3 is TGCGCCAGCAGTGAGTCCCGTGGGATTCCCTCTGCAGATACGCAGTATTTT. Encoded protein: CASSESRGIPSADTQYF. The chain joins TRBV10-1 to TRBJ2-3; D uncertain. V lost 0 bases and J 4 bases, leaving 17 bases between the germline ends. CDR3 length equals 17 residues. Germline V lookup: CDR1 WNHNN, CDR2 SYGVQD (reference sequence).

The V and J genes are TRBV7-9 and TRBJ2-5; D may be TRBD2 (7 bases). Germline V gene data show CDR1 as SEHNR and CDR2 as FQNEAQ (reference sequence). The CDR3 sequence is 17 residues long. V was pared by 5 bases and J by 3 bases, with 22 bases between. The CDR3 DNA follows: TGTGCCAGCAGCCCCAGACGCCTCGGGGGGCTCGAAGAGACCCAGTACTTC. Translated: CASSPRRLGGLEETQYF.

This sequence joins TRBV4-1 and TRBJ1-2; 12 bases align to TRBD1. The CDR3 runs to 16 residues. CDR1 is MGHRA, CDR2 YSYEKL, per germline. V dropped 2 bases and J dropped 6; count of bases not matched to a gene: 7. For the CDR3, the DNA is TGCGCCAGCAGCCAATGGGCCGGGACAGGGGGCCATGGCTACACCTTC. Its translation is CASSQWAGTGGHGYTF.

In this sample, this clone turned up a few times. The chain joins TRBV7-2 to TRBJ1-5, with TRBD1 matching 7 bases. V lost 2 bases, J lost 5 bases, and 6 bases stayed unmatched. CDR1 is SGHTA, CDR2 FQGNSA, per germline. This CDR3 is 15 amino acids long. The CDR3 nucleotides are TGTGCCAGCAGCTTAAGGGGAGGGGGCGATCAGCCCCAGCATTTT. It specifies CASSLRGGGDQPQHF.